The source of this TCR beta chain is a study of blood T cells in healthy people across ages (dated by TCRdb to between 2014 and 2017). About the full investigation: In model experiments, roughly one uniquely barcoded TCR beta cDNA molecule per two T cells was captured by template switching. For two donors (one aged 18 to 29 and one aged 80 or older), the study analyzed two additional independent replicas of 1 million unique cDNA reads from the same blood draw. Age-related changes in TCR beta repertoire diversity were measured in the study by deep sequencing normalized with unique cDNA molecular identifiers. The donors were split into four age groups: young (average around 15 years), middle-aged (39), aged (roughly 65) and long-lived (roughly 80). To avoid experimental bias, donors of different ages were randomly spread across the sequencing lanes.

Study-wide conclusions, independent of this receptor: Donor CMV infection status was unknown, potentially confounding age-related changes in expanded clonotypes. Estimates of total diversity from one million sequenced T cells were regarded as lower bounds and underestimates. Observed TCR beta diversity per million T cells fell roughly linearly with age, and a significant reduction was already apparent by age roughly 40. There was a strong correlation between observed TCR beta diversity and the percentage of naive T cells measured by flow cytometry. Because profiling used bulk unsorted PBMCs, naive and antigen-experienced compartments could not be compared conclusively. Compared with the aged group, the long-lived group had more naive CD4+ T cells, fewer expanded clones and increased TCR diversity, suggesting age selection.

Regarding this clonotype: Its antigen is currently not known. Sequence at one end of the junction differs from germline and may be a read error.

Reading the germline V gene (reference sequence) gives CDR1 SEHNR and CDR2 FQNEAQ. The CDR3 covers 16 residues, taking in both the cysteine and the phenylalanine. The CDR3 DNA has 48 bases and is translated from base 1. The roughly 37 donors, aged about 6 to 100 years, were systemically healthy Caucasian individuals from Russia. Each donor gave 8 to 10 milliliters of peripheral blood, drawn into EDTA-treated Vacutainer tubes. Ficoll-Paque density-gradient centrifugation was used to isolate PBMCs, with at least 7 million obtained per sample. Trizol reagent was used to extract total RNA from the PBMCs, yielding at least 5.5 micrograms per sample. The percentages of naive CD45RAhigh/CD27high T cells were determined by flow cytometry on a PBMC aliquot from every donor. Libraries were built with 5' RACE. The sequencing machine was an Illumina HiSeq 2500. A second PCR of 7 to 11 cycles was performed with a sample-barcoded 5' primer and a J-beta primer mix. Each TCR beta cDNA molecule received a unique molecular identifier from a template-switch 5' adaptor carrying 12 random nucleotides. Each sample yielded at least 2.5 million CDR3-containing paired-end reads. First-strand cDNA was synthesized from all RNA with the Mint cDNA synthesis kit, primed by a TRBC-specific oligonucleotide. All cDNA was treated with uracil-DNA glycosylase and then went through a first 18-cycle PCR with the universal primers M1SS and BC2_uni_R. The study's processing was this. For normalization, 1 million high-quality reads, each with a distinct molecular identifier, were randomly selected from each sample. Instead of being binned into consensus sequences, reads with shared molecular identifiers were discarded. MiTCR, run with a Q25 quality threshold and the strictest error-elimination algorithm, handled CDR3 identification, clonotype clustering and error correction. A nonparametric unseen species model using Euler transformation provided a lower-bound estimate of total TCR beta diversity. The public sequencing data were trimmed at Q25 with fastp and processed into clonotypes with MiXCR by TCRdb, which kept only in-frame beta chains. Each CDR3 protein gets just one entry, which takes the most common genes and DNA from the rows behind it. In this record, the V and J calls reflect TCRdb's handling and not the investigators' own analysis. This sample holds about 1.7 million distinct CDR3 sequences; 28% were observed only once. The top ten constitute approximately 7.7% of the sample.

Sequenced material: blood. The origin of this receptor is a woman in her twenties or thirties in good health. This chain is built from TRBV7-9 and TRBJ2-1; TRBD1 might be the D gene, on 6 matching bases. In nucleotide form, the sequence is TGTGCCAGCAGCTTGGCGGACAGCAGCTCCTACAATGGGCAGTTCTTC. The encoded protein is CASSLADSSSYNGQFF.